This section outlines one T cell receptor beta chain sequence together with its context. The repertoire was sequenced with immunoSEQ multiplex PCR; TCRdb's copy has only in-frame clones and lacks some. Here the sample spans roughly 530,000 clones, 95% to 97% being singletons. This record belongs to a study of shared clonotypes between healthy human individuals. Unmatched junction bases numbered 8, after V lost 4 bases and J lost 2 bases. The CDR3 totals 16 residues. Germline loops: CDR1 SNHLY, CDR2 FYNNEI. This clonotype was sampled from a woman in her twenties or thirties in good health. The sample taken for sequencing was naive CD4+ T cells sorted from blood. The subset is: CD45RA+ positively selected. The chain combines TRBV2 with TRBJ2-3; 8 nucleotides align to TRBD1. CDR3 DNA sequence: TGTGCCAGCAGTGCCCAGGACAGGGTTATCACAGATACGCAGTATTTT. It yields the protein CASSAQDRVITDTQYF.